A single sample is the source of the 30 T cell receptor beta chains below, sequenced in a study of blood T cell repertoires in COVID-19. Clones were sequenced by immunoSEQ multiplex PCR, and TCRdb holds only the in-frame ones, with some missing. The table has 120,000 to 150,000 clones, 65% to 85% seen once; the top ten hold 7.5% to 8.5%. What was sequenced was peripheral blood. The receptor source for this set is a human donor in a cohort sampled during active COVID-19.

The chain joins TRBV15 to TRBJ1-4, with TRBD1 matching over 7 bases. The CDR3 is 15 amino acids. The germline CDR1 and CDR2 sequences are LNHNV and YYDKDF (reference sequence). V was pared by 0 bases and J by 10 bases, with 8 bases of the junction left unmatched. CDR3 protein: CATSRDEGAKAKLFF. The CDR3 DNA follows: TGTGCCACCAGCAGAGATGAGGGGGCCAAGGCAAAACTGTTTTTT.

This chain connects TRBV3-1 (or the pseudogene TRBV3-2) to TRBJ2-2; 10 nucleotides align to TRBD1. Germline trimming cut 8 bases from V and 4 bases from J; bases unmatched to any gene: 7. Germline values: CDR1 LGHDT, CDR2 YNNKEL (reference sequence). The CDR3 contains 15 residues. The CDR3 sequence: CASVHRDRGTGELFF. The DNA for the CDR3 is TGTGCCAGCGTTCACCGGGACAGGGGCACCGGGGAGCTGTTTTTT.

This clone occurred once. The chain carries TRBV6-5 and TRBJ1-2; tentatively, D is TRBD1 (5 bases). This CDR3 contains 15 residues. The germline V gene has CDR1 MNHEY and CDR2 SVGAGI. V was cut by 2 bases and J by 0 bases, with 10 bases left in between. In DNA form, the CDR3 reads TGTGCCAGCAGTTACGCGGGGACGGCTAACTATGGCTACACCTTC. This encodes CASSYAGTANYGYTF.

The rearrangement joins TRBV7-9 to TRBJ2-2; TRBD1 agrees at 8 bases. CDR1 and CDR2 from the germline V gene are SEHNR and FQNEAQ (reference sequence). Losses at the gene ends were 5 bases for V and 0 bases for J; bases not matched to a gene: 14. The CDR3 loop spans 19 amino acids. CDR3 sequence (DNA): TGTGCCAGCAGCCCGGTTCAGAAATCAGGGGGCGCGAACACCGGGGAGCTGTTTTTT. It encodes CASSPVQKSGGANTGELFF.

The chain links TRBV9 to TRBJ2-2; possible D gene TRBD1, 6 bases. The germline CDR1 and CDR2 sequences are SGDLS and YYNGEE. The ends were cut back, 3 bases at V and 5 bases at J, with 11 bases in the middle. The CDR3 spans 14 residues. The CDR3 DNA is TGTGCCAGCAGCGCCCGGACAGCGACCGGGGAGCTGTTTTTT. Encoded protein: CASSARTATGELFF.

The V and J genes are TRBV28 and TRBJ2-2; weak D call: TRBD1 (5 bases). Germline CDR1 and CDR2: MDHEN and SYDVKM. CDR3 length equals 14 residues. V was trimmed by 3 bases and J by 6 bases, leaving 11 bases between them. This chain's CDR3 is CASSFAGMAGELFF. As DNA, the CDR3 is TGTGCCAGCAGTTTCGCAGGGATGGCCGGGGAGCTGTTTTTT.

The chain has TRBV2 and TRBJ1-4, with D uncertain. The CDR3 sequence is 15 residues long. The germline gives CDR1 SNHLY, CDR2 FYNNEI. Between the trimmed V and J ends, which lost 6 bases and 0 bases, there was a span of 11 bases. CDR3 DNA sequence: TGTGCCAGCAGGGGCAGGTCGGCAACTAATGAAAAACTGTTTTTT. Translated: CASRGRSATNEKLFF. The whole variable domain, filled in from reference TRBV2 and TRBJ1-4, reads EPEVTQTPSHQVTQMGQEVILRCVPISNHLYFYWYRQILGQKVEFLVSFYNNEISEKSEIFDDQFSVERPDGSNFTLKIRSTKLEDSAMYFCASRGRSATNEKLFFGSGTQLSVL.

The chain joins TRBV3-1 (or the pseudogene TRBV3-2) to TRBJ2-7; TRBD2 aligns across 9 bases. Germline lookup yields CDR1 LGHDT and CDR2 YNNKEL (reference sequence). V lost 1 base, J lost 5 bases, and 9 bases stayed unmatched. The CDR3 extends over 16 amino acids. The DNA for the CDR3 is TGTGCCAGCAGCCAAGCTGGGCGGGGGGGCCGCCACGAGCAGTACTTC. It yields the protein CASSQAGRGGRHEQYF.

The V and J genes are TRBV5-4 and TRBJ1-1; D ambiguous. The CDR3 is 15 residues long. Germline CDR1 is SGHNT and CDR2 is YYREEE (reference sequence). The V and J ends lost 2 bases and 4 bases respectively, with 15 bases between them. CDR3 loop: CASSLRGQLGTEAFF. The CDR3 coding sequence is TGTGCCAGCAGCTTACGAGGCCAGCTTGGCACTGAAGCTTTCTTT.

The chain has TRBV29-1 and TRBJ2-3; TRBD1 matches 8 bases. The V segment lost 0 bases and the J segment 2 bases; nucleotides outside the gene matches: 10. The CDR3 is 17 residues long. Germline CDR1 is SQVTM and CDR2 is ANQGSEA. The CDR3 DNA reads as TGCAGCGTTGAAGAAGCTTTCAGGGGGCGCTTCACAGATACGCAGTATTTT. This gives the protein CSVEEAFRGRFTDTQYF.

J is TRBJ2-3 and V is TRBV29-1, with D hard to call. The V and J ends lost 0 bases and 0 bases respectively, with 10 bases between them. CDR3 length: 15 residues. CDR1 and CDR2 (germline): SQVTM, ANQGSEA. Here the CDR3 reads CSVEDVQLSTDTQYF. CDR3 in DNA: TGCAGCGTTGAAGATGTGCAGTTGAGCACAGATACGCAGTATTTT.

This rearrangement joins TRBV29-1 to TRBJ1-5, with 7 bases matching TRBD1. The germline V gene encodes CDR1 SQVTM and CDR2 ANQGSEA. There are 13 residues in the CDR3. V shed 5 bases and J 2 bases; nucleotides not matched to a gene: 3. The CDR3 spells CSVQGGGNQPQHF. CDR3 in DNA: TGCAGCGTTCAAGGGGGCGGCAATCAGCCCCAGCATTTT.

J is TRBJ1-5 and V is TRBV27; D might be TRBD1 (5 bases). The CDR3 sequence is 14 residues long. V was pared by 3 bases and J by 5 bases, with 11 bases between. Germline V gene sequence: CDR1 MNHEY, CDR2 SMNVEV (reference sequence). CDR3 amino acids: CASSFGGDDQPQHF. The CDR3 DNA reads as TGTGCCAGCAGTTTTGGGGGGGACGATCAGCCCCAGCATTTT.

CDR3 in DNA: TGTGCCAGTACCCAAACAGGGGGGAACACCGGGGAGCTGTTTTTT. Its translation is CASTQTGGNTGELFF. J is TRBJ2-2 and V is TRBV19; 8 bases match TRBD1. CDR1 and CDR2 from the germline V gene are LNHDA and SQIVND (reference sequence). The CDR3 runs to 15 residues. Trimming took 7 bases from V and 1 from J; bases not matched to a gene: 5.

The chain links TRBV6-5 to TRBJ2-3, with D possibly being TRBD2 (7 bases). The CDR3 has 16 amino acids. V was pared by 1 base and J by 2 bases, with 13 bases between. CDR1 and CDR2 from the germline V gene are MNHEY and SVGAGI. CDR3 sequence: CASSYWAGADTDTQYF. CDR3 DNA: TGTGCCAGCAGTTACTGGGCGGGGGCGGACACAGATACGCAGTATTTT.

This chain connects TRBV7-9 to TRBJ2-1, with a tentative D call TRBD2 (6 bases). The CDR3 length is 16 residues. Deletions cut 5 bases from V and 5 bases from J, with 19 bases between. Germline-derived CDR1 and CDR2 are SEHNR and FQNEAQ (reference sequence). Written as DNA, the CDR3 is TGTGCCAGCAGCCTTCGCCCAGGCGGAGGGAACAATGAGCAGTTCTTC. This translates into CASSLRPGGGNNEQFF.

V usage is TRBV27 and J usage is TRBJ1-5; 7 bases are a match to TRBD1. The trim removed 6 bases at V and 0 bases at J, leaving 5 bases unmatched. The CDR3 is made up of 15 amino acids. The V gene's germline CDR1 is MNHEY and CDR2 SMNVEV (reference sequence). As DNA, the CDR3 is TGTGCCAGCAGGTTGACAGGGAATAGCAATCAGCCCCAGCATTTT. Translating it yields CASRLTGNSNQPQHF.

V and J are TRBV18 and TRBJ2-7; D may be TRBD1 (6 bases). Trimming shortened V by 3 bases and J by 0 bases, and 12 bases separated the two germline ends. This CDR3 comprises 15 residues. From germline, CDR1 is KGHSH and CDR2 LQKENI. The CDR3 loop is CASSPTLDSSYEQYF. In DNA, the CDR3 is TGTGCCAGCTCACCCACCTTGGACAGCTCCTACGAGCAGTACTTC.

The CDR3 is CASSLQTPLSYEQYF. The CDR3 DNA is TGTGCCAGCAGCCTCCAGACACCCCTCTCCTACGAGCAGTACTTC. The rearrangement links TRBV7-3 to TRBJ2-7; D not resolved. Germline CDR1 SGHTA, CDR2 FQGTGA. This CDR3 is built from 15 residues. Trimming took off 5 bases at V and 0 bases at J, with 14 bases between the two ends.

The chain uses TRBV7-9 and TRBJ1-3, with unresolved D. Deletions cut 3 bases from V and 1 base from J, with 7 bases between. The CDR3 has 14 amino acids. The germline V gene encodes CDR1 SEHNR and CDR2 FQNEAQ (reference sequence). CDR3 bases: TGTGCCAGCAGCTTCGAGGGATCTGGAAACACCATATATTTT. This sequence encodes CASSFEGSGNTIYF.

This rearrangement joins TRBV7-9 to TRBJ2-3; 11 bases match TRBD2. CDR1 SEHNR and CDR2 FQNEAQ come from the germline V gene (reference sequence). V lost 2 bases, J lost 3 bases, and 10 bases stayed unmatched. The CDR3 is 18 residues long. The CDR3 nucleotides are TGTGCCAGCAGCTTAATACTAGCGGGGGAACGAGGTACAGATACGCAGTATTTT. This translates into CASSLILAGERGTDTQYF.

The rearrangement joins TRBV3-1 (or the pseudogene TRBV3-2) to TRBJ1-2; 8 bases agree with TRBD1. V dropped 3 bases and J dropped 4; count of bases not matched to a gene: 7. Germline CDR1 and CDR2: LGHDT and YNNKEL (reference sequence). This CDR3 comprises 15 residues. CDR3 sequence (DNA): TGTGCCAGCAGCCAGGGCGGGACAGGTGGCTATGGCTACACCTTC. Translated, it gives CASSQGGTGGYGYTF.

The V gene is TRBV7-2, the J gene TRBJ2-1, with D perhaps TRBD1 (5 bases). Trimming stripped 5 bases from V and 2 bases from J, with 10 bases between. The CDR3 covers 14 residues. Germline CDR1 and CDR2: SGHTA and FQGNSA. In DNA form, the CDR3 reads TGTGCCAGCAGCCTTTCGGACACCTACAATGAGCAGTTCTTC. It codes for CASSLSDTYNEQFF.

CDR3 loop: CASSISSVYQETQYF. As DNA, the CDR3 is TGTGCCAGTAGTATTTCTAGCGTGTACCAAGAGACCCAGTACTTC. The genes are TRBV19 and TRBJ2-5; maybe TRBD2 (6 bases). V was trimmed by 3 bases and J by 0 bases, leaving 11 bases between them. CDR3 length: 15 residues. CDR1 and CDR2 from the germline V gene are LNHDA and SQIVND (reference sequence).

A few counts support this clone. J is TRBJ1-5 and V is TRBV5-8; TRBD1 aligns across 9 bases. The CDR3 has 18 residues. Germline loops: CDR1 SGHTS, CDR2 YDEGEE. Trimming removed 0 bases from V and 5 bases from J; junction bases left unmatched: 12. The CDR3 sequence: CASSLGFTGDREDQPQHF. CDR3 coding DNA: TGTGCCAGCAGCTTGGGATTTACGGGGGACAGGGAGGATCAGCCCCAGCATTTT.

This chain joins TRBV6-5 and TRBJ1-6; D possibly corresponds to TRBD1 (5 bases). Trimming shortened V by 7 bases and J by 9 bases, and 16 bases separated the two germline ends. CDR1 and CDR2 from the germline V gene are MNHEY and SVGAGI. The CDR3 totals 14 residues. CDR3 coding DNA: TGTGCCAGCAACCTAGGACAAGTTGGTTCACCCCTCCACTTT. Amino acids: CASNLGQVGSPLHF.

This chain uses TRBV28 with TRBJ1-1; 8 bases match TRBD1. The V gene's germline CDR1 is MDHEN and CDR2 SYDVKM. The CDR3 totals 13 residues. V lost 6 bases to trimming and J lost 1 base; unmatched junction nucleotides: 1. The DNA of the CDR3 is TGTGCCAGCAGAGGACAGGGGAACACTGAAGCTTTCTTT. Residues: CASRGQGNTEAFF.

The chain has TRBV11-1 and TRBJ1-2; no clear D gene. Trimming cost V 2 bases and J 0 bases, with 10 bases left between them. The CDR3 covers 15 residues. Germline CDR1 reads SGHAT; CDR2 reads FQDESV (reference sequence). The CDR3 sequence is CASSLRSVANYGYTF. The CDR3 DNA reads TGTGCCAGCAGCTTACGGTCCGTAGCTAACTATGGCTACACCTTC.

J is TRBJ2-7 and V is TRBV2, with D tentatively TRBD2 (6 bases). The CDR3 covers 17 residues. V shed 1 base and J shed 2 bases, with 18 bases lying between them. Germline CDR1 and CDR2: SNHLY and FYNNEI. The CDR3 region has the DNA TGTGCCAGCAGTGAAGGACGCCTACGGGGGAGTACCTACGAGCAGTACTTC. Translation: CASSEGRLRGSTYEQYF.

The chain joins TRBV19 to TRBJ2-5; D gene unclear. The CDR3 sequence is 14 residues long. Germline V gene sequence: CDR1 LNHDA, CDR2 SQIVND (reference sequence). Trimming removed 6 bases at V and 4 bases at J, with 15 bases between. CDR3 loop: CASSPRSARETQYF. The CDR3 region has the DNA TGTGCCAGTAGCCCTAGGAGCGCTCGAGAGACCCAGTACTTC.